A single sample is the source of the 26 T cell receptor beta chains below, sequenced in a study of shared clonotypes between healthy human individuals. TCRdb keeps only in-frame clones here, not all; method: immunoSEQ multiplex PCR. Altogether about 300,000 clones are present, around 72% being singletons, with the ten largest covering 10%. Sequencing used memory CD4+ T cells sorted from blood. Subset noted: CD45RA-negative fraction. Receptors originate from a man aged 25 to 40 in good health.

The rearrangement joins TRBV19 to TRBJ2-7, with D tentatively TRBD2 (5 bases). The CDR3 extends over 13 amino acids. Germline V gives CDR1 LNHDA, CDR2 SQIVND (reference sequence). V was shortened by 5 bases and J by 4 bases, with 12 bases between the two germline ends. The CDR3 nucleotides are TGTGCCAGTAGTCTGGGCGGACTTTACGAGCAGTACTTC. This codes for CASSLGGLYEQYF.

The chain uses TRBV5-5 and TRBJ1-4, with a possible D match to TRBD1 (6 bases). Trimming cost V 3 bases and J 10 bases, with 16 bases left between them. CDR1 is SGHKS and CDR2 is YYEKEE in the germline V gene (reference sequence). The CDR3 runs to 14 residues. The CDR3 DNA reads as TGTGCCAGCAGCTCGCGCGACAGGTCGGGAAAACTGTTTTTT. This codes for CASSSRDRSGKLFF.

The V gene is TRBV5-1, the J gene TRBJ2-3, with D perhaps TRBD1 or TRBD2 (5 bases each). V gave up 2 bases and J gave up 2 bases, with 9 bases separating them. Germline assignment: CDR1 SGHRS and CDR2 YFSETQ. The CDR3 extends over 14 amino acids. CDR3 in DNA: TGCGCCAGCAGCTTTGAGGGGCTCACAGATACGCAGTATTTT. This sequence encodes CASSFEGLTDTQYF.

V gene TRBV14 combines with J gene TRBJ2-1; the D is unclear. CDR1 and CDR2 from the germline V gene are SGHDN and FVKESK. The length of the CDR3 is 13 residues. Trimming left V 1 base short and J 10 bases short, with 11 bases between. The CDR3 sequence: CASSQVLGYEQFF. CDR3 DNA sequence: TGTGCCAGCAGCCAAGTCCTGGGGTACGAGCAGTTCTTC. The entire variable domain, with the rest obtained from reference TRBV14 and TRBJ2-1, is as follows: EAGVTQFPSHSVIEKGQTVTLRCDPISGHDNLYWYRRVMGKEIKFLLHFVKESKQDESGMPNNRFLAERTGGTYSTLKVQPAELEDSGVYFCASSQVLGYEQFFGPGTRLTVL.

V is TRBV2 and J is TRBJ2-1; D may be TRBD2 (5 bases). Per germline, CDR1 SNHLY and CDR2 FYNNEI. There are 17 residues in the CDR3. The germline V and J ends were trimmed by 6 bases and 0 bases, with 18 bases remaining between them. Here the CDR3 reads CASSVNPPSSSYNEQFF. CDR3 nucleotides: TGTGCCAGCAGCGTTAACCCCCCTAGCTCCTCCTACAATGAGCAGTTCTTC.

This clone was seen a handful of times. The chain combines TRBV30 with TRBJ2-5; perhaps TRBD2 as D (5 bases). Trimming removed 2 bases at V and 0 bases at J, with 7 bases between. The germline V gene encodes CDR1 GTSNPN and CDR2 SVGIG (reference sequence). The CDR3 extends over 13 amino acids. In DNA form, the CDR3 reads TGTGCCTGGAGTAGGCGGGACCAAGAGACCCAGTACTTC. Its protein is CAWSRRDQETQYF.

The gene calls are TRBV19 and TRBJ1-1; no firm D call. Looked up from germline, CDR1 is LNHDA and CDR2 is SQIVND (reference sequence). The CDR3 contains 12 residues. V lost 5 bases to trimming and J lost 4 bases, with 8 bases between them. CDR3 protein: CASSPKATEAFF. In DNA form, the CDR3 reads TGTGCCAGTAGTCCGAAAGCCACTGAAGCTTTCTTT.

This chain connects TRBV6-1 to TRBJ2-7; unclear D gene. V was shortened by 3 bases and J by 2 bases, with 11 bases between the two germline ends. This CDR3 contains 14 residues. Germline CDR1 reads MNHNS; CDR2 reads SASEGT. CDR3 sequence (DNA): TGTGCCAGCAGTGATTCCTCGGTAACCTACGAGCAGTACTTC. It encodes CASSDSSVTYEQYF.

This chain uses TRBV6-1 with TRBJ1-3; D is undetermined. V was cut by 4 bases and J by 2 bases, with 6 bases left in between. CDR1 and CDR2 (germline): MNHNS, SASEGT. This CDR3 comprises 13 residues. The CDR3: CASSADPGNTIYF. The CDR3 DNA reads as TGTGCCAGCAGTGCGGATCCTGGAAACACCATATATTTT.

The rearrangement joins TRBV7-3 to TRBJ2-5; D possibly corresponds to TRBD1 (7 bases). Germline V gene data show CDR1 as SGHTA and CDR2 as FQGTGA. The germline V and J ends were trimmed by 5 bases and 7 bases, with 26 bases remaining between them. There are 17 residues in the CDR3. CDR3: CASSTSSGGSFEGTQYF. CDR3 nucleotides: TGTGCCAGCAGCACATCTTCAGGGGGGTCTTTCGAGGGGACCCAGTACTTC.

CDR3 sequence (DNA): TGTGCCAGCAGCAAAGCAACTCGTAGTTGCCTAGCGGAGCCATCTGGGGCCAACGTCCTGACTTTC. Its translation is CASSKATRSCLAEPSGANVLTF. This chain uses TRBV21-1 with TRBJ2-6; the D call TRBD2 from the table was never checked on the DNA. TRBV21-1 is recorded as a pseudogene. CDR3 length equals 22 residues.

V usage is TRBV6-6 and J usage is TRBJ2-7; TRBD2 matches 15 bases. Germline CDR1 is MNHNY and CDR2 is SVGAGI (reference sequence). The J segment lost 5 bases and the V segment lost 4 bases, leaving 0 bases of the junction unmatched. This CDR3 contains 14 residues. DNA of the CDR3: TGTGCCAGCAGTTGGACTAGCGGGAGGGACGAGCAGTACTTC. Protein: CASSWTSGRDEQYF.

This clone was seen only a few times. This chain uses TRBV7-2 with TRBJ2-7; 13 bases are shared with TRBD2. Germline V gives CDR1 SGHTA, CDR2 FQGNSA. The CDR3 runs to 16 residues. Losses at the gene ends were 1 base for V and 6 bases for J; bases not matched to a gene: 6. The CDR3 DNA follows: TGTGCCAGCAGCTTAGGGACTAGCGGGAGTAGAGCCGAGCAGTACTTC. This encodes CASSLGTSGSRAEQYF.

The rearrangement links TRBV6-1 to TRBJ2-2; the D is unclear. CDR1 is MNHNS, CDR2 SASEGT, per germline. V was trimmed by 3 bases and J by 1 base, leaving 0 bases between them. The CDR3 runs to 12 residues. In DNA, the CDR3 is TGTGCCAGCAGTGAGAACACCGGGGAGCTGTTTTTT. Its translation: CASSENTGELFF.

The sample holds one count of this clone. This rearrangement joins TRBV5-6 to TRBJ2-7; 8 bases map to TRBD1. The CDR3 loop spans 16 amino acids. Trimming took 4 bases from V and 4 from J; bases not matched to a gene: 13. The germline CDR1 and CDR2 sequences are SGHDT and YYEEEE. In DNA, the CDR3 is TGTGCCAGCAGCGCCCTGGGGCAGGGGGCAACGTACGAGCAGTACTTC. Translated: CASSALGQGATYEQYF. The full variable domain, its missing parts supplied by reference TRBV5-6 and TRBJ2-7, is DAGVTQSPTHLIKTRGQQVTLRCSPKSGHDTVSWYQQALGQGPQFIFQYYEEEERQRGNFPDRFSGHQFPNYSSELNVNALLLGDSALYLCASSALGQGATYEQYFGPGTRLTVT.

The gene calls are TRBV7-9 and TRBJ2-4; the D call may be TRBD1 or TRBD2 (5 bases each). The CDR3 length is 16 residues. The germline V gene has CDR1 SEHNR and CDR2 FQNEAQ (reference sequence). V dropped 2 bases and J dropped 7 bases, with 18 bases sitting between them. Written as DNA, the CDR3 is TGTGCCAGCAGCTTAAATGCCCCGGGACCGGGGAACATTCAGTACTTC. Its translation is CASSLNAPGPGNIQYF.

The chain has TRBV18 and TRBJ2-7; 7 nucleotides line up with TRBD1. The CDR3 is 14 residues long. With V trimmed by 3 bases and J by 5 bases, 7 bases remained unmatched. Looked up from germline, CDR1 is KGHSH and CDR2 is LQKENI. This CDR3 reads CASSPWDRLDEQYF. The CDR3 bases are TGTGCCAGCTCACCCTGGGACAGACTGGACGAGCAGTACTTC.

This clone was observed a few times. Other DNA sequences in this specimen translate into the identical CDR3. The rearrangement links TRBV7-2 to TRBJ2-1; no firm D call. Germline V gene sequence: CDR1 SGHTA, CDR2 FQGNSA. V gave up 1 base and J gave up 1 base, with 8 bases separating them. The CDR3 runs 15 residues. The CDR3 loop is CASSLGVGSYNEQFF. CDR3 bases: TGTGCCAGCAGCTTAGGGGTGGGGTCCTACAATGAGCAGTTCTTC.

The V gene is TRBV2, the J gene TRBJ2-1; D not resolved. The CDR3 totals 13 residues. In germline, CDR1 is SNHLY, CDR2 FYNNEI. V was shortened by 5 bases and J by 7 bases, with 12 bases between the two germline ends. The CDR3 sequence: CASSYDGTNEQFF. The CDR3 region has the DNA TGTGCCAGCAGTTACGACGGTACGAATGAGCAGTTCTTC. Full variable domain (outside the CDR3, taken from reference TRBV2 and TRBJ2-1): EPEVTQTPSHQVTQMGQEVILRCVPISNHLYFYWYRQILGQKVEFLVSFYNNEISEKSEIFDDQFSVERPDGSNFTLKIRSTKLEDSAMYFCASSYDGTNEQFFGPGTRLTVL.

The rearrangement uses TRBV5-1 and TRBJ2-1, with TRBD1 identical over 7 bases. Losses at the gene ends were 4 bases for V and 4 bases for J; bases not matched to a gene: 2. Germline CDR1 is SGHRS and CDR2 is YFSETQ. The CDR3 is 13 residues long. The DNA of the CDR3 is TGCGCCAGCAGCGACAGGGAATACAATGAGCAGTTCTTC. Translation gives CASSDREYNEQFF.

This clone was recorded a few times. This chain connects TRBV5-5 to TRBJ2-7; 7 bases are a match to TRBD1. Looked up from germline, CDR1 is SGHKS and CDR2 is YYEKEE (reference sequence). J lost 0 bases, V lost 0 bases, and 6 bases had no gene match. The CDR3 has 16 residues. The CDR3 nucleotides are TGTGCCAGCAGCTTGGCCACAGGGGCAAACTCCTACGAGCAGTACTTC. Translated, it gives CASSLATGANSYEQYF.

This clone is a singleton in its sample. The chain's CDR3 is CASSKTSGSYNEQFF. In DNA, the CDR3 is TGCGCCAGCAGCAAAACTAGCGGGAGTTACAATGAGCAGTTCTTC. This chain links TRBV5-1 with TRBJ2-1; TRBD2 aligns across 11 bases. J lost 4 bases, V lost 4 bases, and 4 bases had no gene match. This CDR3 is built from 15 residues. In germline, CDR1 is SGHRS, CDR2 YFSETQ.

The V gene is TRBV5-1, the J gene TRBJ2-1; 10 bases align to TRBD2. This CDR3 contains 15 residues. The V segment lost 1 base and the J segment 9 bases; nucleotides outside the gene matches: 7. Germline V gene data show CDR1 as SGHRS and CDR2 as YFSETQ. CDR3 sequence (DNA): TGCGCCAGCAGCTTGCTAGCGGGAGCAGGAGGTGAGCAGTTCTTC. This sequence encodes CASSLLAGAGGEQFF.

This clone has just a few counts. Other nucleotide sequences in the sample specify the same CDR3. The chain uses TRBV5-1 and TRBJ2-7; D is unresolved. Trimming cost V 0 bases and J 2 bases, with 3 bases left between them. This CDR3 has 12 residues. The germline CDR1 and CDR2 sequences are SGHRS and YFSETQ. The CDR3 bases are TGCGCCAGCAGCTTGGATGCCTACGAGCAGTACTTC. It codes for CASSLDAYEQYF. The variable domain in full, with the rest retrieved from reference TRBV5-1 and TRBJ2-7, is KAGVTQTPRYLIKTRGQQVTLSCSPISGHRSVSWYQQTPGQGLQFLFEYFSETQRNKGNFPGRFSGRQFSNSRSEMNVSTLELGDSALYLCASSLDAYEQYFGPGTRLTVT.

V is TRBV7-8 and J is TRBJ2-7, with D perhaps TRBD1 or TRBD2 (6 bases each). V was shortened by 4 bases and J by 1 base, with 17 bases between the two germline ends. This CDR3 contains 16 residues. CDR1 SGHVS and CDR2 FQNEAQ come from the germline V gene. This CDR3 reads CASSSSWGASSYEQYF. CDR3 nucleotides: TGTGCCAGCAGCTCGAGTTGGGGGGCCTCGTCCTACGAGCAGTACTTC.

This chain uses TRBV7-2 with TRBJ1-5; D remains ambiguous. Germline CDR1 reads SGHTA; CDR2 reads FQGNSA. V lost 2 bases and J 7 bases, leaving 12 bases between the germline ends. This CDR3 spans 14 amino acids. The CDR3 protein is CASSLKGLKQPQHF. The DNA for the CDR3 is TGTGCCAGCAGCTTAAAAGGGTTAAAGCAGCCCCAGCATTTT.